The rows below give T cell receptor beta chains drawn from one sample of a study of CD8 T cells in ankylosing spondylitis. A single record per CDR3 protein comes from TCRdb applying MiXCR to the 5' RACE reads. The sample lists more than 100,000 distinct CDR3 sequences; about an eighth were seen once. Sequenced sample: blood, either unsorted or a sorted T cell fraction (not recorded which). The receptor source for this set is a female donor with ankylosing spondylitis or in good health (not recorded which). The CDR3 runs from the conserved cysteine through the conserved F or W. The order of the fields is CDR3 DNA, CDR3 protein, D gene, J gene, V gene, clone size. A D gene is named only where the DNA matches it firmly. The size field is filled for only some rows; it gives once, few, many or a size class.

CDR3 DNA: TGTGCCAACAGTCAATCACCCCTCCACTTT; CDR3 protein: CANSQSPLHF; D gene: -; J gene: TRBJ1-6; V gene: TRBV6-6; clone size: -
CDR3 DNA: TGTGCCAGCAGTTACTCCGGGACAGGGGAAGGCTACACCTTC; CDR3 protein: CASSYSGTGEGYTF; D gene: TRBD1; J gene: TRBJ1-2; V gene: TRBV12-3/TRBV12-4; clone size: many
CDR3 DNA: TGTGCCAGCAGCTTAGACGGGACCCCTCGGGGCGAGCAGTACTTC; CDR3 protein: CASSLDGTPRGEQYF; D gene: -; J gene: TRBJ2-7; V gene: TRBV11-3; clone size: -
CDR3 DNA: TGCAGCGCGGGGACACCTTACAATGAGCAGTTCTTC; CDR3 protein: CSAGTPYNEQFF; D gene: -; J gene: TRBJ2-1; V gene: TRBV29-1; clone size: many
CDR3 DNA: TGTGCCAGCAGCCAATTGACAGGGGGCAATCAGCCCCAGCATTTT; CDR3 protein: CASSQLTGGNQPQHF; D gene: TRBD1; J gene: TRBJ1-5; V gene: TRBV4-2; clone size: -
CDR3 DNA: TGTGCCAGCAGACGCGGGAGGCCTAGCTCCTACAATGAGCAGTTCTTC; CDR3 protein: CASRRGRPSSYNEQFF; D gene: TRBD2; J gene: TRBJ2-1; V gene: TRBV12-3/TRBV12-4; clone size: many
CDR3 DNA: TGTGCCATCAGGGGACAGGGCGGAGAGGGCTACACCTTC; CDR3 protein: CAIRGQGGEGYTF; D gene: TRBD1; J gene: TRBJ1-2; V gene: TRBV10-3; clone size: many
CDR3 DNA: TGCGCCAGCAGCTTCGGGGGCCACACCGGGGAGCTGTTTTTT; CDR3 protein: CASSFGGHTGELFF; D gene: -; J gene: TRBJ2-2; V gene: TRBV5-1; clone size: many
CDR3 DNA: TGTGCCAGCCCACTGGGACTCAGCACAGATACGCAGTATTTT; CDR3 protein: CASPLGLSTDTQYF; D gene: -; J gene: TRBJ2-3; V gene: TRBV18; clone size: -
CDR3 DNA: TGTGCCAGCAGTTTCCAGAACGGAGATGAGCAGTACTTC; CDR3 protein: CASSFQNGDEQYF; D gene: -; J gene: TRBJ2-7; V gene: TRBV12-3/TRBV12-4; clone size: -
CDR3 DNA: TGCGCCAGCAGCTTGGCTGGGCCGGCTAAGTACCAAGAGACCCAGTACTTC; CDR3 protein: CASSLAGPAKYQETQYF; D gene: -; J gene: TRBJ2-5; V gene: TRBV5-1; clone size: many
CDR3 DNA: TGCAGTGCTTCGGACAGCGGCCGCGGCTACACCTTC; CDR3 protein: CSASDSGRGYTF; D gene: -; J gene: TRBJ1-2; V gene: TRBV20-1; clone size: many
CDR3 DNA: TGTGCCACGGGGATTGAGCAGTTCTTC; CDR3 protein: CATGIEQFF; D gene: -; J gene: TRBJ2-1; V gene: TRBV19; clone size: few
CDR3 DNA: TGCGCCAGCAGCGCTGACGGTCCCGGGGGCGAGCAGTACTTC; CDR3 protein: CASSADGPGGEQYF; D gene: -; J gene: TRBJ2-7; V gene: TRBV5-1; clone size: many
CDR3 DNA: TGTGCCAGCAGCGCGGGGGTCTTCACAGATACGCAGTATTTT; CDR3 protein: CASSAGVFTDTQYF; D gene: -; J gene: TRBJ2-3; V gene: TRBV9; clone size: many
CDR3 DNA: TGCGCCAGCAGCTTAGCCCGACAGAATGAAAAACTGTTTTTT; CDR3 protein: CASSLARQNEKLFF; D gene: -; J gene: TRBJ1-4; V gene: TRBV5-1; clone size: many
CDR3 DNA: TGTGCCAGCAGCTTGGCGACCGCCTATGGCTACACCTTC; CDR3 protein: CASSLATAYGYTF; D gene: -; J gene: TRBJ1-2; V gene: TRBV7-9; clone size: many